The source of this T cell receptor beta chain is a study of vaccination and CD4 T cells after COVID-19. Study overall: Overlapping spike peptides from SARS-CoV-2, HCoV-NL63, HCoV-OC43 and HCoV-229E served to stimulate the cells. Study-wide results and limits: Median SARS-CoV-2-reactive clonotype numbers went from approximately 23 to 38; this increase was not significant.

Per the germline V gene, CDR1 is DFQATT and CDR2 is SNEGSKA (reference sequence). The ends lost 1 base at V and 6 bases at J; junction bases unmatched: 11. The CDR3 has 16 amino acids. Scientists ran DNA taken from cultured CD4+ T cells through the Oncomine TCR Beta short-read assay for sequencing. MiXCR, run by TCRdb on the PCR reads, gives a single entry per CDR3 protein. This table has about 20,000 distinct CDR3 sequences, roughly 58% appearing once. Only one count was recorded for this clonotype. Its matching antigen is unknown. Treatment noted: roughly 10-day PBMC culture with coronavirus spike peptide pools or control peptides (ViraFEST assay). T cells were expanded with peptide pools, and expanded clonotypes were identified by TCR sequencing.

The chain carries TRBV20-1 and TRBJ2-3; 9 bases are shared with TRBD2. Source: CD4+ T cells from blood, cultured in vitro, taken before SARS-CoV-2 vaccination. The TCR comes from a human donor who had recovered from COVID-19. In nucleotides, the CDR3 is TGCAGTGCTAGAGTGGCGGCGGGAGGGCCGACGGATACGCAGTATTTT. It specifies CSARVAAGGPTDTQYF.